This T cell receptor beta chain derives from a study of cytomegalovirus exposure and HLA in healthy donors. At sampling all donors were nominally healthy, likely with unrecorded immune exposures. Germline lookup yields CDR1 SGHTA and CDR2 FQGTGA. CDR3 length: 18 amino acids. V lost 2 bases, J lost 0 bases, and 8 bases stayed unmatched. A multiplex PCR was run with 60 Vbeta primers and 13 Jbeta primers. Using immunoSEQ multiplex PCR, the repertoire was profiled, and TCRdb retains in-frame clones only, with some absent. Among about 130,000 clones listed, around 85% were seen once. This clonotype was sampled from a boy under 18 in good health and CMV-seronegative. Source material: PBMCs. The chain employs TRBV7-3 and TRBJ2-3; 10 bases are shared with TRBD2. The chain's CDR3 is CASSLHPTSGSSTDTQYF. Here the CDR3 DNA reads TGTGCCAGCAGCTTACATCCGACTAGCGGGTCTAGCACAGATACGCAGTATTTT.